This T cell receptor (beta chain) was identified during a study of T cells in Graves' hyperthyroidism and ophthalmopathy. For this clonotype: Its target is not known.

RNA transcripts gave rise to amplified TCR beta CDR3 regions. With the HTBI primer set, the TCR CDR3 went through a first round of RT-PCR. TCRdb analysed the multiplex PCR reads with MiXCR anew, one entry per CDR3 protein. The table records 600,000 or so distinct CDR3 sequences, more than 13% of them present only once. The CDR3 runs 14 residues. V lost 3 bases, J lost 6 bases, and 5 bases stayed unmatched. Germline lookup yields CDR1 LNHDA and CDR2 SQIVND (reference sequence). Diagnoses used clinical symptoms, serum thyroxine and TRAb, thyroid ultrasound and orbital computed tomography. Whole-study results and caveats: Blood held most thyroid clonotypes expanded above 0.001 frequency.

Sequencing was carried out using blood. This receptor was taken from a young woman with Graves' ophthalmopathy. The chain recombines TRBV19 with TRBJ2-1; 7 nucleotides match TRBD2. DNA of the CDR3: TGTGCCAGTAGTATTTTTTGGGGGGGCAATGAGCAGTTCTTC. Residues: CASSIFWGGNEQFF.